The 3 T cell receptor beta chains below come from one sample, sequenced in a study of blood T cells in healthy people across ages (dated by TCRdb to 2015 to 2017). Receptor amplification or capture employed 5' RACE. For sequencing, an Illumina HiSeq 2500 was employed. A second PCR of about 7 to 12 cycles was performed with a sample-barcoded 5' primer and a J-beta primer mix. TCRdb reprocessed the public reads (quality trimming at Q25 with fastp, clone calling with MiXCR) and kept in-frame beta chains. Under each unique CDR3 protein, matching rows form one entry showing the most common genes and DNA. Across this sample there are roughly 700,000 distinct CDR3 sequences, with approximately 30% seen only once. Of the sample, approximately 15% falls within the top ten clones. The specimen sequenced was blood. All receptors come from a woman aged 80 or over in good health. Donor details come from another sample of the same person, matched by shared clones.

The chain couples TRBV28 to TRBJ1-3; TRBD1 might be the D (5 bases). V gave up 6 bases and J gave up 4 bases, with 10 bases separating them. Looked up from germline, CDR1 is MDHEN and CDR2 is SYDVKM. The CDR3 is made up of 13 amino acids. Here the CDR3 reads CASRGTSGNTIYF. The CDR3 DNA follows: TGTGCCAGCAGGGGGACGTCCGGAAACACCATATATTTT.

The table lists this clonotype with many counts. The chain has TRBV5-1 and TRBJ1-2; D unresolved. CDR3 length: 14 residues. Germline V CDR1 and CDR2: SGHRS, YFSETQ. Trimming removed 4 bases at V and 6 bases at J, with 16 bases between. Here the CDR3 DNA reads TGCGCCAGCAGCCCAGTGGACCCTATTGATGGCTACACCTTC. Translated, it gives CASSPVDPIDGYTF.

This clonotype was detected ten times or more. The gene calls are TRBV20-1 and TRBJ2-3; D assignment may be TRBD1 or TRBD2 (6 bases each). Deletions cut 5 bases from V and 5 bases from J, with 14 bases between. CDR1 is DFQATT, CDR2 SNEGSKA, per germline (reference sequence). CDR3 length equals 13 residues. The CDR3 is CSAPGAAIDTQYF. In DNA, the CDR3 is TGCAGTGCTCCGGGGGCGGCAATAGATACGCAGTATTTT.